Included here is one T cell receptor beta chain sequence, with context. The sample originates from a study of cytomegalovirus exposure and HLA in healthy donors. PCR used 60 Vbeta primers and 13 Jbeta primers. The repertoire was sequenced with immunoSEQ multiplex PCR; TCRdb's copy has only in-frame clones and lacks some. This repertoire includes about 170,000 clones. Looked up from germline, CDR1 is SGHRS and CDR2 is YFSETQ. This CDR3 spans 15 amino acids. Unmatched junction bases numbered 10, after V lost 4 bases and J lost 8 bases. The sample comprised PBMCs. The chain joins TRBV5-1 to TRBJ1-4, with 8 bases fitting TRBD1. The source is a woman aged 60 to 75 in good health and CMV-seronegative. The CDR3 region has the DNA TGCGCCAGCAGCCCAGGACAGGGAATTACAGAAAAACTGTTTTTT. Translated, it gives CASSPGQGITEKLFF.